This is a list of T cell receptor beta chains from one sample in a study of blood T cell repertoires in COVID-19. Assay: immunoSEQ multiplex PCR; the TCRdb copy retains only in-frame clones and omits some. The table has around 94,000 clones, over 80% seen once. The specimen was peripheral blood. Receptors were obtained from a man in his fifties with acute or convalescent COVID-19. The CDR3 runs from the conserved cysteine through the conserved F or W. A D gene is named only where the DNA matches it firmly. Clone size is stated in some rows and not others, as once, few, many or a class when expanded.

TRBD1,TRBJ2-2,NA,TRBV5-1,CASSFIITGGNTGELFF,TGCGCCAGCAGCTTTATCATCACAGGGGGGAACACCGGGGAGCTGTTTTTT
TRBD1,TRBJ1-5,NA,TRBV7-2,CASSSGTGGYQPQHF,TGTGCCAGCAGCTCCGGGACAGGGGGCTACCAGCCCCAGCATTTT
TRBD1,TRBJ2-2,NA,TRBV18,CASSPPDRVRTGELFF,TGTGCCAGCTCGCCACCCGACAGGGTGAGGACCGGGGAGCTGTTTTTT
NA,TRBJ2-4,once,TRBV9,CASSVGQLAKNIQYF,TGTGCCAGCAGCGTAGGGCAGTTAGCCAAAAACATTCAGTACTTC
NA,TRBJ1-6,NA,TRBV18,CASSSTSGQTTYSPLHF,TGTGCCAGCTCATCGACCTCAGGACAGACGACTTATTCACCCCTCCACTTT
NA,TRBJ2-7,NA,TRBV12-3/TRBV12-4,CASRAGRGEQYF,TGTGCCAGCAGGGCTGGGCGGGGCGAGCAGTACTTC
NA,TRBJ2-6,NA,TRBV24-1,CATSLRISTNSRANVLTF,TGTGCCACCAGTCTTCGAATTAGTACCAACAGTCGGGCCAACGTCCTGACTTTC
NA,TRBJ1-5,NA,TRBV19,CASSIVLGGQPQHF,TGTGCCAGTAGTATCGTATTAGGAGGACAGCCCCAGCATTTT
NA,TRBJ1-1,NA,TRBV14,CASSPLGGTEAFF,TGTGCCAGCAGCCCTTTGGGGGGCACTGAAGCTTTCTTT
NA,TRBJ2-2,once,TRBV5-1,CASSLAVTGELFF,TGCGCCAGCAGCTTGGCAGTCACCGGGGAGCTGTTTTTT
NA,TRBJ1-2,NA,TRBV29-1,CSVGGDYGYGYTF,TGCAGCGTTGGGGGGGATTATGGCTATGGCTACACCTTC
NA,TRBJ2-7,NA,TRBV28,CASSSNSYEQYF,TGTGCCAGCAGTTCCAACTCCTACGAGCAGTACTTC
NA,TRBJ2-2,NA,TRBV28,CASSSGQLNTGELFF,TGTGCCAGCAGTTCCGGACAGCTAAACACCGGGGAGCTGTTTTTT
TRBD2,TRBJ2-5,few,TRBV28,CASSLTSGRKPAYETQYF,TGTGCCAGCAGTTTGACTAGCGGGAGGAAGCCGGCCTATGAGACCCAGTACTTC
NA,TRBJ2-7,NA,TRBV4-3,CASSPGGTDVKQYF,TGCGCCAGCAGCCCCGGCGGGACGGACGTTAAGCAGTACTTC
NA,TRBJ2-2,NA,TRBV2,CASIRQGLYTGELFF,TGTGCCAGCATCCGACAGGGACTCTACACCGGGGAGCTGTTTTTT
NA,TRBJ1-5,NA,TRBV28,CASSFPPGNQPQHF,TGTGCCAGCAGTTTCCCCCCGGGCAATCAGCCCCAGCATTTT
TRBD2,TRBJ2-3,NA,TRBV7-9,CASSFLAGLVGTDTQYF,TGTGCCAGCAGCTTTCTAGCGGGATTGGTGGGCACAGATACGCAGTATTTT
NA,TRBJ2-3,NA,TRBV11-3,CASSLAPHADTQYF,TGTGCCAGCAGCTTAGCCCCTCACGCGGATACGCAGTATTTT
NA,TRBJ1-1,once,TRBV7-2,CASSLAGGAFF,TGTGCCAGCAGCTTAGCAGGGGGAGCTTTCTTT
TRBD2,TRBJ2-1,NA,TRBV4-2,CASSQDWGAGGSNEQFF,TGTGCCAGCAGCCAAGATTGGGGAGCGGGAGGGTCTAATGAGCAGTTCTTC
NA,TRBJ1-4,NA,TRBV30,CAWSALGGLNEKLFF,TGTGCCTGGAGTGCCCTAGGAGGACTGAATGAAAAACTGTTTTTT
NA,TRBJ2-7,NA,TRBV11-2,CASSLRQGAEQYF,TGTGCCAGCAGCTTACGGCAGGGTGCCGAGCAGTACTTC
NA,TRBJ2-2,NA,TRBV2,CASSSRGGNTGELFF,TGTGCCAGCAGTTCCCGAGGGGGGAACACCGGGGAGCTGTTTTTT
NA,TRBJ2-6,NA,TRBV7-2,CASSGRSSGANVLTF,TGTGCCAGCAGCGGCCGGAGCTCTGGGGCCAACGTCCTGACTTTC
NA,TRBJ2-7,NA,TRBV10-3,CAAEGASYEQYF,TGTGCCGCCGAAGGGGCCTCCTACGAGCAGTACTTC
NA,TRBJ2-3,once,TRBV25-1,CASSASDTQYF,TGTGCCAGCAGTGCCTCAGATACGCAGTATTTT
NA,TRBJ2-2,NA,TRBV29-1,CSADSYTGELFF,TGCAGCGCCGACAGCTACACCGGGGAGCTGTTTTTT
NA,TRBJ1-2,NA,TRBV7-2,CASSLGRDIYGYTF,TGTGCCAGCAGCTTAGGCCGGGATATCTATGGCTACACCTTC
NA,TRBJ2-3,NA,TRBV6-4,CASSDRGSTDTQYF,TGTGCCAGCAGTGACAGGGGTAGCACAGATACGCAGTATTTT
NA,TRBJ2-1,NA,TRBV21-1,CASSKGGQTSPVILNEQFF,TGTGCCAGCAGCAAAGGTGGGCAGACTAGCCCAGTTATTTTGAATGAGCAGTTCTTC
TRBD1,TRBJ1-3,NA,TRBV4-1,CASSHTNSARTGQGNTIYF,TGCGCCAGCAGCCACACAAATTCAGCAAGGACAGGGCAAGGAAACACCATATATTTT
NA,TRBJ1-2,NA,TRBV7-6,CASSPNPGTGRWDGYTF,TGTGCCAGCAGCCCAAACCCGGGTACAGGTCGATGGGATGGCTACACCTTC
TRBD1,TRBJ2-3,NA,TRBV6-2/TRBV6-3,CASSHRGFSTDTQYF,TGTGCCAGCAGTCACAGGGGATTTAGCACAGATACGCAGTATTTT
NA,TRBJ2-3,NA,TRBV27,CASAVKILGTDTQYF,TGTGCCAGCGCCGTGAAGATTTTAGGCACAGATACGCAGTATTTT
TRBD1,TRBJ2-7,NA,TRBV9,CASSRGGQGVSEQYF,TGTGCCAGCTCGCGGGGCGGACAGGGTGTTAGCGAGCAGTACTTC
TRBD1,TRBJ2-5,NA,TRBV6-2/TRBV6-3,CASSHPTTGQETQYF,TGTGCCAGCAGCCACCCCACGACAGGGCAGGAGACCCAGTACTTC
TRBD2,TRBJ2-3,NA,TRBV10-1,CASRPGLAGGSDTQYF,TGCGCCAGCAGGCCGGGACTAGCGGGGGGGTCAGATACGCAGTATTTT
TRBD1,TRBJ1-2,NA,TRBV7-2,CASSFSQGAGAYGYTF,TGTGCCAGCAGCTTTTCCCAGGGGGCAGGGGCCTATGGCTACACCTTC
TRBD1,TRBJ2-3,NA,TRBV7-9,CASSSGTENGDTQYF,TGTGCCAGCAGCTCCGGGACAGAGAATGGAGATACGCAGTATTTT
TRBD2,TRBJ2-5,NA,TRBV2,CASSRGLAGGQTQYF,TGTGCCAGCAGTCGAGGACTAGCGGGGGGACAGACCCAGTACTTC
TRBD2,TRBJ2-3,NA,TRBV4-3,CASSQAGTSGGPPDTQYF,TGCGCCAGCAGCCAAGCCGGGACTAGCGGGGGACCGCCGGATACGCAGTATTTT